This T cell receptor (beta chain) was sequenced for a study of early T cells in non-severe SARS-CoV-2 infection. The CDR3 loop spans 16 amino acids. V gave up 3 bases and J gave up 6 bases; unmatched junction bases: 8. CDR1 and CDR2 from the germline V gene are LGHNA and YSLEER. TCRdb analysed the 5' RACE reads with MiXCR anew, one entry per CDR3 protein. The table includes more than 50,000 distinct CDR3 sequences, over 10% detected once. The sequence was obtained from an adult who was a healthcare worker with PCR-confirmed SARS-CoV-2 infection or an uninfected control (not recorded which). The source was whole blood, collected at baseline. This chain uses TRBV4-3 with TRBJ2-2; TRBD1 agrees at 9 bases. The CDR3 DNA is TGCGCCAGCAGCCACGGGGACAGGGAAGGGTCCGGGGAGCTGTTTTTT. This gives the protein CASSHGDREGSGELFF.